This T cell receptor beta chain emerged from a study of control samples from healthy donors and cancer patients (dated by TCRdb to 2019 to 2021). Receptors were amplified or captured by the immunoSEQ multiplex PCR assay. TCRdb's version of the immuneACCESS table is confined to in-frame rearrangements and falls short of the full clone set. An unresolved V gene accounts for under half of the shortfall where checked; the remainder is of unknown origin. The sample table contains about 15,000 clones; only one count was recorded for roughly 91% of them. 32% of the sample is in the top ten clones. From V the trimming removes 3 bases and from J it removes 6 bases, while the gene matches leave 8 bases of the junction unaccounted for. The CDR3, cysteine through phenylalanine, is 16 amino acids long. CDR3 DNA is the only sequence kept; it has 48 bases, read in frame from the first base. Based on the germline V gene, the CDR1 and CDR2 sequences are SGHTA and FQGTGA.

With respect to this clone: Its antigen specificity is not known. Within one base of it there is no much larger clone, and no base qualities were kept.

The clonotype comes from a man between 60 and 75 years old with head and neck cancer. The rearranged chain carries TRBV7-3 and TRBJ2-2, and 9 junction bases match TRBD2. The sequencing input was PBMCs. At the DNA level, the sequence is TGTGCCAGCAGCTTGGGAGCTAGCGGGGAACCCGGGGAGCTGTTTTTT. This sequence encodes CASSLGASGEPGELFF.